Listed below are T cell receptor beta chains from one sample, sequenced in a study of type 1 regulatory T cells. TCRdb itself ran the reads through MiXCR, one entry per CDR3 protein. Here the sample spans approximately 97,000 distinct CDR3 sequences, roughly a third being singletons. Specimen: CD4+ T cells, either the whole sample or a sorted fraction (not recorded which). The receptors were gathered from a human donor in good health. Both conserved end residues are part of each CDR3. D genes are given only for firm matches. Where a row states a size, it is once, few, many or the class of an expanded clone; other rows omit it.

few,TRBV7-2,TRBJ2-7,TRBD2,CASSTTGTINYEQYF,TGTGCCAGCAGCACCACCGGGACTATAAACTACGAGCAGTACTTC
-,TRBV24-1,TRBJ2-1,-,CATSDVPGLPGGEQFF,TGTGCCACCAGTGATGTTCCGGGACTCCCCGGGGGTGAGCAGTTCTTC
-,TRBV20-1,TRBJ1-6,-,CSARYGVGYNSPLHF,TGCAGTGCTAGATACGGGGTCGGGTATAATTCACCCCTCCACTTT
-,TRBV18,TRBJ2-7,TRBD2,CASSLTGTSGTYEQYF,TGTGCCAGCTCACTGACCGGGACTAGCGGGACCTACGAGCAGTACTTC
few,TRBV7-3,TRBJ2-7,TRBD1,CASSPGTGHEQYF,TGTGCCAGCAGCCCCGGGACAGGGCACGAGCAGTACTTC
-,TRBV7-2,TRBJ2-5,-,CASSLGFQETQYF,TGTGCCAGCAGCTTAGGATTTCAAGAGACCCAGTACTTC
-,TRBV9,TRBJ2-2,-,CASSVWGDLSGELFF,TGTGCCAGCAGCGTATGGGGGGATCTTTCCGGGGAGCTGTTTTTT
few,TRBV10-2,TRBJ2-5,-,CASKPSLNQETQYF,TGCGCCAGCAAACCTAGTTTGAACCAAGAGACCCAGTACTTC
few,TRBV5-4,TRBJ2-7,-,CASSPGLGSYEQYF,TGTGCCAGCAGCCCGGGACTTGGCTCCTACGAGCAGTACTTC
-,TRBV20-1,TRBJ1-6,TRBD1,CSARDLGTGGSPLHF,TGCAGTGCTAGAGATCTCGGGACAGGTGGATCACCCCTCCACTTT
-,TRBV7-8,TRBJ2-7,-,CASSLGSSEQYF,TGTGCCAGCAGCTTAGGGTCTTCCGAGCAGTACTTC
-,TRBV20-1,TRBJ1-4,-,CSAGQPEKLFF,TGCAGTGCTGGACAACCTGAAAAACTGTTTTTT
few,TRBV3-1,TRBJ2-7,-,CASSLRRHSYEQYF,TGTGCCAGCAGCCTCAGGAGACACTCCTACGAGCAGTACTTC
-,TRBV7-8,TRBJ2-1,TRBD2,CASEKREYSDEQFF,TGTGCCAGCGAGAAGCGGGAGTATTCGGATGAGCAGTTCTTC
-,TRBV19,TRBJ2-1,-,CASRVAAGVYNEQFF,TGTGCCAGTAGGGTCGCGGCAGGGGTCTACAATGAGCAGTTCTTC
many,TRBV7-6,TRBJ2-7,-,CASSLGVGSYEQYF,TGTGCCAGCAGCTTAGGGGTAGGTTCCTACGAGCAGTACTTC
-,TRBV7-9,TRBJ2-7,TRBD2,CASSFYGMGQGGSEQYF,TGTGCCAGCAGTTTTTACGGAATGGGTCAGGGCGGGAGTGAGCAGTACTTC
-,TRBV12-3/TRBV12-4,TRBJ1-1,-,CASSPRAQFLNTEAFF,TGTGCCAGCAGTCCGAGGGCGCAGTTTTTGAACACTGAAGCTTTCTTT
-,TRBV9,TRBJ2-6,-,CASSVITGSGANVLTF,TGTGCCAGCAGCGTAATAACAGGGTCTGGGGCCAACGTCCTGACTTTC
-,TRBV7-3,TRBJ2-7,TRBD1,CASSTGSTGSEQYF,TGTGCCAGCAGCACCGGTTCGACAGGGAGCGAGCAGTACTTC
-,TRBV6-1,TRBJ2-1,TRBD2,CASRETSGRAEIGYNEQFF,TGTGCCAGCAGGGAGACTAGCGGGAGGGCCGAAATAGGGTACAATGAGCAGTTCTTC
-,TRBV6-5,TRBJ1-1,-,CASSYSRRNTEAFF,TGTGCCAGCAGTTACTCGCGCAGGAACACTGAAGCTTTCTTT
-,TRBV18,TRBJ2-7,-,CASSPGPGSGEQYF,TGTGCCAGCTCACCCGGGCCAGGGTCAGGCGAGCAGTACTTC
-,TRBV4-1,TRBJ2-7,-,CASNQSAFGLLPASYEQYF,TGCGCCAGCAACCAATCCGCCTTCGGCTTACTTCCCGCCTCCTACGAGCAGTACTTC
few,TRBV5-4,TRBJ2-7,-,CASSLDQNLVYEQYF,TGTGCCAGCAGCTTGGATCAGAATTTAGTCTACGAGCAGTACTTC
few,TRBV3-1,TRBJ2-1,TRBD1,CASSAYPGQGNNEQFF,TGTGCCAGCAGCGCTTATCCGGGACAGGGAAACAATGAGCAGTTCTTC
-,TRBV7-2,TRBJ2-5,-,CASSFLDETQYF,TGTGCCAGCAGCTTCCTAGACGAGACCCAGTACTTC
-,TRBV7-2,TRBJ2-2,-,CANRGLAGRANTGELFF,TGTGCCAACAGGGGGCTAGCGGGTAGAGCGAACACCGGGGAGCTGTTTTTT
-,TRBV28,TRBJ1-1,-,CASGLRRMNTEAFF,TGTGCCAGCGGTTTACGGCGCATGAACACTGAAGCTTTCTTT
few,TRBV14,TRBJ1-4,-,CASSQNSEKLFF,TGTGCCAGCAGCCAGAACAGTGAAAAACTGTTTTTT
few,TRBV25-1,TRBJ1-3,-,CASSTGGNTIYF,TGTGCCAGCAGTACGGGGGGAAACACCATATATTTT
-,TRBV2,TRBJ1-1,-,CASSEAFDTEAFF,TGTGCCAGCAGTGAAGCATTTGACACTGAAGCTTTCTTT
-,TRBV9,TRBJ2-3,TRBD2,CASSGQRESVTQYF,TGTGCCAGCAGCGGCCAGCGGGAGTCTGTTACGCAGTATTTT
many,TRBV7-2,TRBJ1-1,-,CASSLKGGFMNTEAFF,TGTGCCAGCAGCTTAAAGGGGGGTTTCATGAACACTGAAGCTTTCTTT
-,TRBV18,TRBJ2-1,-,CASSPLFGNEQFF,TGTGCCAGCTCACCACTGTTCGGCAATGAGCAGTTCTTC
-,TRBV5-1,TRBJ2-7,TRBD2,CASSRQRETPYEQYF,TGCGCCAGCAGTCGCCAGCGGGAAACCCCCTATGAGCAGTACTTC
-,TRBV5-6,TRBJ1-5,-,CASSYGGGTNQPQHF,TGTGCCAGCAGCTACGGAGGGGGGACAAATCAGCCCCAGCATTTT
-,TRBV20-1,TRBJ2-1,-,CSASPGGIYNEQFF,TGCAGTGCTAGCCCCGGGGGTATTTACAATGAGCAGTTCTTC
few,TRBV20-1,TRBJ2-7,TRBD2,CSARATLAGALEQYF,TGCAGTGCTAGAGCCACCCTAGCGGGAGCTTTAGAGCAGTACTTC
few,TRBV7-8,TRBJ2-4,TRBD1,CASSFRQGAGYIQYF,TGTGCCAGCAGCTTCCGACAGGGGGCAGGGTACATTCAGTACTTC
-,TRBV6-8,TRBJ2-1,TRBD2,CASSRRLAGDDEQFF,TGTGCCAGCAGTCGGCGACTAGCGGGGGACGATGAGCAGTTCTTC
few,TRBV20-1,TRBJ1-5,-,CSAGAANQPQHF,TGCAGTGCAGGGGCAGCCAATCAGCCCCAGCATTTT
-,TRBV27,TRBJ1-4,TRBD1,CASSLTSTGRGEKLFF,TGTGCCAGCAGTTTAACGTCGACAGGGCGGGGTGAAAAACTGTTTTTT
few,TRBV5-1,TRBJ2-3,-,CASTPTVPLDTQYF,TGCGCCAGCACCCCGACAGTTCCTTTGGATACGCAGTATTTT
few,TRBV27,TRBJ2-5,-,CASSFGAGETQYF,TGTGCCAGCAGTTTCGGCGCGGGGGAGACCCAGTACTTC
-,TRBV3-1,TRBJ2-4,TRBD1,CASSPGQDKNIQYF,TGTGCCAGCAGCCCGGGACAGGATAAAAACATTCAGTACTTC
-,TRBV27,TRBJ2-3,TRBD2,CASGPLAAGGTDTQYF,TGTGCCAGCGGCCCTTTGGCGGCGGGAGGAACAGATACGCAGTATTTT
few,TRBV18,TRBJ2-3,-,CASSPLGTSYTDTQYF,TGTGCCAGCTCACCCCTCGGGACTTCTTACACAGATACGCAGTATTTT